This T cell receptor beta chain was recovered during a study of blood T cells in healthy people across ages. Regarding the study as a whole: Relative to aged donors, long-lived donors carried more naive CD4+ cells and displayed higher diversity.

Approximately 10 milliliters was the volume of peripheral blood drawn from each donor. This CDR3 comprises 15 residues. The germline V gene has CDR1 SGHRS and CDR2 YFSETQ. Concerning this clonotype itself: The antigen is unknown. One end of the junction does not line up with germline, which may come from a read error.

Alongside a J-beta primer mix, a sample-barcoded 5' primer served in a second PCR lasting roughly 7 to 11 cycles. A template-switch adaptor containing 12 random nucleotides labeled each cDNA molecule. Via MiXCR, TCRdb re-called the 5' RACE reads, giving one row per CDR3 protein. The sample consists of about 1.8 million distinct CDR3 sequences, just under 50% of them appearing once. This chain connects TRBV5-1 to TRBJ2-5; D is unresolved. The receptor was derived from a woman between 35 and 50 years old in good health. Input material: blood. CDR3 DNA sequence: TGCGCCAGCAGCTTGGAGGGCAGTATACAAGAGACTCAGTACTTC. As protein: CASSLEGSIQETQYF.